The T cell receptor (beta chain) under discussion was sequenced for a study of control samples from healthy donors and cancer patients. TCRdb's copy holds only in-frame clones and misses some; the assay was immunoSEQ multiplex PCR. This table holds 150,000 to 200,000 clones, 88% found once. This clone has more than one count but fewer than ten. The junction had 6 bases not matched to a gene; V was cut back by 6 bases and J by 5 bases. The CDR3 extends over 14 amino acids. The germline V gene has CDR1 ENHRY and CDR2 SYGVKD. The chain has TRBV10-3 and TRBJ1-4, with TRBD1 identical over 7 bases. This sequence originates from a woman in her twenties or thirties in good health. The sequenced material came from blood. The CDR3 DNA follows: TGTGCCATCAGCCGGACAGGCTCCAATGAAAAACTGTTTTTT. Encoded protein: CAISRTGSNEKLFF.